This T cell receptor (delta chain) derives from a study of gamma-delta T cells after stem cell transplantation. The CDR3 spans 16 residues. The V gene lost 0 bases and the J gene lost 1 base, with 14 bases spanning the gap. In germline, CDR1 is GEAIGNYY, CDR2 EKD. TCRdb ran CATT on the RT-PCR reads. The data contain under 8,500 delta-chain clones, approximately 25% of them singletons. This clone turned up a few times. Sequencing input: gamma-delta T cells. The receptor's source is a human donor. It is not recorded whose cells these are; they may come from a transplant donor. The V and J genes are TRDV2 and TRDJ1; D perhaps matches TRDD3 (5 bases). The CDR3, as DNA: TGTGCCTGTGACACCGTCGGGGGGTCAACCACCGATAAACTCATCTTT. Translation gives CACDTVGGSTTDKLIF.